These 27 T cell receptor beta chains share one sample of origin, sequenced in a study of read filtering for tumor transcriptome and immune sequencing. The library was built from roughly 400 ng RNA with molecular barcoded adaptors for alpha/delta and beta/gamma chains. TCRdb reprocessed the reads with MiXCR, giving one entry per CDR3 protein. The table lists some 50,000 distinct CDR3 sequences, 20% of them singletons. Sequencing used a population of CD138-negative cells sorted from bone marrow. The receptor source for this set is a donor aged 40 or older with multiple myeloma.

This clonotype was recorded many times. The chain recombines TRBV5-1 with TRBJ2-1; 7 nucleotides match TRBD2. Germline values: CDR1 SGHRS, CDR2 YFSETQ. The CDR3 is 16 residues long. Losses at the gene ends were 4 bases for V and 7 bases for J; bases not matched to a gene: 14. The CDR3 sequence is CASSRYFRLAENEQFF. CDR3 DNA: TGCGCCAGCAGCCGATATTTCAGACTAGCTGAAAATGAGCAGTTCTTC.

The count of this clonotype is one. It may be a read error: a sequence one base away is much more abundant. The rearrangement uses TRBV7-3 and TRBJ2-1, with D maybe TRBD1 (6 bases). Per the germline V gene, CDR1 is SGHTA and CDR2 is FQGTGA. The CDR3 totals 15 residues. V was clipped by 5 bases and J by 5 bases, with 16 bases between them. The CDR3 DNA reads TGTGCCAGCAGCCAGACCGGGACACCACACAATGAGCAGTTCTTC. Its protein product is CASSQTGTPHNEQFF.

This clonotype was observed many times. V gene TRBV6-5 combines with J gene TRBJ1-1; the D is unclear. Germline lookup yields CDR1 MNHEY and CDR2 SVGAGI. The ends were cut back, 3 bases at V and 8 bases at J, with 7 bases in the middle. The CDR3 sequence is 11 residues long. The CDR3 coding sequence is TGTGCCAGCAGTTATGCAGCAGAAGCTTTCTTT. Amino acid sequence: CASSYAAEAFF.

The chain joins TRBV4-3 to TRBJ1-2, with a tentative D call TRBD1 (5 bases). Trimming took off 3 bases at V and 4 bases at J, with 12 bases between the two ends. The length of the CDR3 is 14 residues. Germline V CDR1 and CDR2: LGHNA, YSLEER. Here the CDR3 reads CASSQAQGPYGYTF. The CDR3 coding sequence is TGCGCCAGCAGCCAGGCGCAGGGACCCTATGGCTACACCTTC.

This chain uses TRBV12-3 or TRBV12-4 with TRBJ2-2, with TRBD2 identical over 10 bases. The CDR3 is made up of 17 amino acids. The J segment lost 4 bases and the V segment lost 3 bases, leaving 8 bases of the junction unmatched. The CDR3 protein is CASSFEREGRGTGELFF. CDR3 DNA sequence: TGTGCCAGCAGTTTCGAGCGGGAGGGCCGTGGCACCGGGGAGCTGTTTTTT.

For this clonotype: A much larger clonotype is one base distant, so this may be a read error. This chain uses TRBV7-2 with TRBJ2-7; D tentatively fits TRBD1 or TRBD2 (6 bases each). The CDR3 is made up of 17 amino acids. The germline CDR1 and CDR2 sequences are SGHTA and FQGNSA. The V gene lost 3 bases and the J gene lost 3 bases, with 21 bases spanning the gap. CDR3 sequence: CASSFRGSQEGGYEQYF. The CDR3 nucleotides read TGTGCCAGCAGCTTCAGAGGGTCGCAGGAGGGGGGCTACGAGCAGTACTTC.

This clonotype was counted many times. The rearrangement links TRBV12-3 or TRBV12-4 to TRBJ2-1; TRBD2 agrees at 8 bases. There are 12 residues in the CDR3. Trimming cost V 3 bases and J 9 bases; bases outside gene matches: 1. The CDR3 coding sequence is TGTGCCAGCAGTTTCGCGGGAGGTGAGCAGTTCTTC. Its translation: CASSFAGGEQFF.

In this sample, this clonotype turned up many times. The chain carries TRBV12-3 or TRBV12-4 and TRBJ1-1; D is uncertain. This CDR3 comprises 13 residues. Trimming shortened V by 5 bases and J by 1 base, and 8 bases separated the two germline ends. CDR3 sequence: CASSRGANTEAFF. CDR3 DNA: TGTGCCAGCAGTCGAGGAGCGAACACTGAAGCTTTCTTT.

In regard to this clonotype: With a much larger clone just one base away, this may be a read error. The rearrangement uses TRBV11-3 and TRBJ1-1; 8 nucleotides match TRBD1. CDR1 and CDR2 from the germline V gene are SGHNT and YENEEA. The ends lost 1 base at V and 11 bases at J; junction bases unmatched: 6. CDR3 size: 13 residues. Here the CDR3 reads CASSLAGRQGAFF. Written as DNA, the CDR3 is TGTGCCAGCAGCTTAGCGGGGAGACAGGGGGCTTTCTTT.

This clonotype occurred once. This sequence may be a read error, since a much larger clone differs from it by one base. The gene calls are TRBV7-2 and TRBJ2-1; 11 bases agree with TRBD2. The CDR3 runs 14 residues. The germline V gene has CDR1 SGHTA and CDR2 FQGNSA. J was trimmed by 9 bases and V by 3 bases; bases with no gene match: 4. The CDR3 DNA reads TGTGCCAGCAGCTTTAGCGGGAGGGCCTTTGAGCAGTTCTTC. This sequence encodes CASSFSGRAFEQFF.

This clonotype came up many times. The rearrangement joins TRBV19 to TRBJ1-5; D unclear. This CDR3 comprises 13 residues. V dropped 3 bases and J dropped 4 bases, with 7 bases sitting between them. Germline lookup yields CDR1 LNHDA and CDR2 SQIVND (reference sequence). The CDR3 bases are TGTGCCAGTAGTATTTCGGGAAATCAGCCCCAGCATTTT. It encodes CASSISGNQPQHF.

Notes on this clonotype: A much larger clone lies one base from this, so it may be a read error. The chain carries TRBV20-1 and TRBJ1-6, with 9 bases matching TRBD1. Per germline, CDR1 DFQATT and CDR2 SNEGSKA (reference sequence). This CDR3 spans 15 amino acids. The V gene end was trimmed by 3 bases and the J gene end by 9 bases; junction bases not matched to a gene: 9. The CDR3 here is CSASGPTGGSSPLHF. The CDR3 DNA reads as TGCAGTGCTAGCGGGCCGACAGGGGGTAGTTCACCCCTCCACTTT.

The CDR3 region has the DNA TGTGCCAGCAGCTTCCCCCCGTTAACGGGAGGTGATACGCAGTATTTT. It is translated as CASSFPPLTGGDTQYF. This chain connects TRBV7-2 to TRBJ2-3; 7 bases map to TRBD2. The CDR3 totals 16 residues. With V trimmed by 3 bases and J by 6 bases, 12 bases remained unmatched. From germline, CDR1 is SGHTA and CDR2 FQGNSA.

Only one count was recorded for this clonotype. This may stem from a read error, because a much larger clone lies one nucleotide away. This chain joins TRBV12-3 or TRBV12-4 and TRBJ2-1; no clear D gene. The CDR3 is 12 residues long. CDR3 sequence reads: CVSRPQDYEQFF. The CDR3 DNA is TGTGTCAGCAGACCCCAAGACTATGAGCAGTTCTTC.

This clonotype has ten or more counts. The chain combines TRBV4-3 with TRBJ2-1; maybe TRBD2 (5 bases). Germline lookup yields CDR1 LGHNA and CDR2 YSLEER. The V end lost 3 bases, the J end lost 3 bases, and 9 bases lay between the germline ends. The CDR3 sequence is 14 residues long. The CDR3 region is CASSQGTSYNEQFF. Here the CDR3 DNA reads TGCGCCAGCAGCCAGGGCACTAGCTACAATGAGCAGTTCTTC.

This clonotype was seen ten or more times. The chain carries TRBV9 and TRBJ1-4; 7 nucleotides agree with TRBD1. The CDR3 runs 15 residues. CDR1 and CDR2 from the germline V gene are SGDLS and YYNGEE. V lost 3 bases and J lost 1; bases outside the gene matches: 3. CDR3 loop: CASSEGARTNEKLFF. DNA for the CDR3: TGTGCCAGCAGCGAGGGGGCCAGAACTAATGAAAAACTGTTTTTT.

This clonotype came up many times. This chain joins TRBV3-1 and TRBJ2-2, with 13 bases fitting TRBD2. V dropped 3 bases and J dropped 5; count of bases not matched to a gene: 6. The CDR3 consists of 17 residues. Per germline, CDR1 LGHDT and CDR2 YNNKEL (reference sequence). CDR3 loop: CASSHRTSGSWTGELFF. The CDR3 nucleotides read TGTGCCAGCAGCCATAGGACTAGCGGGAGTTGGACCGGGGAGCTGTTTTTT. Together with reference TRBV3-1 and TRBJ2-2, the CDR3 gives the full variable domain: DTAVSQTPKYLVTQMGNDKSIKCEQNLGHDTMYWYKQDSKKFLKIMFSYNNKELIINETVPNRFSPKSPDKAHLNLHINSLELGDSAVYFCASSHRTSGSWTGELFFGEGSRLTVL.

The V and J genes are TRBV7-2 and TRBJ1-3; perhaps TRBD1 as D (6 bases). Per the germline V gene, CDR1 is SGHTA and CDR2 is FQGNSA. The CDR3 spans 16 residues. Trimming pared 2 bases from V and 0 bases from J, leaving 11 bases between. The DNA for the CDR3 is TGTGCCAGCAGCTTATTCGGACAGCACTCTGGAAACACCATATATTTT. This translates into CASSLFGQHSGNTIYF.

This clonotype was recorded many times. The J gene is TRBJ1-4, the V gene TRBV4-1; D is unclear. Trimming pared 2 bases from V and 0 bases from J, leaving 16 bases between. The germline gives CDR1 MGHRA, CDR2 YSYEKL. CDR3 length: 18 amino acids. This chain's CDR3 is CASSQQNLGYATNEKLFF. Here the CDR3 DNA reads TGCGCCAGCAGCCAACAGAACTTGGGGTATGCAACTAATGAAAAACTGTTTTTT.

The chain couples TRBV5-1 to TRBJ2-2; 12 bases are a match to TRBD2. Germline CDR1 reads SGHRS; CDR2 reads YFSETQ. This CDR3 contains 15 residues. V dropped 4 bases and J dropped 6; count of bases not matched to a gene: 4. CDR3 coding DNA: TGCGCCAGCAGCCTGCGGACTAGCGGGGCCGGGGAGCTGTTTTTT. It encodes CASSLRTSGAGELFF. Variable domain in full (rest from reference TRBV5-1 and TRBJ2-2): KAGVTQTPRYLIKTRGQQVTLSCSPISGHRSVSWYQQTPGQGLQFLFEYFSETQRNKGNFPGRFSGRQFSNSRSEMNVSTLELGDSALYLCASSLRTSGAGELFFGEGSRLTVL.

This clonotype was seen a handful of times. The chain is built from TRBV11-2 and TRBJ2-4, with 7 bases identical to TRBD1. The V gene's germline CDR1 is SGHAT and CDR2 FQNNGV. This CDR3 has 16 amino acids. Trimming took 5 bases from V and 1 from J; bases not matched to a gene: 8. The CDR3 coding sequence is TGTGCCAGCAGCATGAGACAGGGTGAGGCCAAAAACATTCAGTACTTC. It specifies CASSMRQGEAKNIQYF.

The table lists this clonotype with many counts. The chain links TRBV5-1 to TRBJ2-3; TRBD2 is a possible D gene (6 bases). Trimming removed 2 bases at V and 1 base at J, with 11 bases between. CDR3 size: 15 residues. Germline CDR1 SGHRS, CDR2 YFSETQ. The CDR3 coding sequence is TGCGCCAGCAGCTTCGGCGGGATCGGCACAGATACGCAGTATTTT. Encoded protein: CASSFGGIGTDTQYF.

V gene TRBV5-4 combines with J gene TRBJ2-3; D uncertain. V was pared by 4 bases and J by 6 bases, with 6 bases between. Germline-derived CDR1 and CDR2 are SGHNT and YYREEE (reference sequence). There are 11 residues in the CDR3. In DNA form, the CDR3 reads TGTGCCAGCAGCCTCCAGGATACGCAGTATTTT. Residues: CASSLQDTQYF.

The chain uses TRBV7-9 and TRBJ2-7; the D gene is possibly TRBD1 (5 bases). CDR1 and CDR2 (germline): SEHNR, FQNEAQ (reference sequence). V shed 5 bases and J shed 2 bases, with 16 bases lying between them. This CDR3 is built from 15 residues. This CDR3 is CASSRTGVTTYEQYF. For the CDR3, the DNA is TGTGCCAGCAGCCGAACAGGAGTTACCACCTACGAGCAGTACTTC.

This clonotype came up many times. The chain uses TRBV29-1 and TRBJ2-1, with 7 bases that match TRBD1. Losses at the gene ends were 7 bases for V and 0 bases for J; bases not matched to a gene: 6. CDR1 and CDR2 from the germline V gene are SQVTM and ANQGSEA. CDR3 length: 14 amino acids. CDR3 sequence: CSETTGSSYNEQFF. The CDR3 nucleotides are TGCAGCGAAACGACAGGGAGCTCCTACAATGAGCAGTTCTTC.

This clonotype was seen many times. The rearrangement joins TRBV28 to TRBJ2-1; 12 bases line up with TRBD2. Unmatched junction bases numbered 8, after V lost 5 bases and J lost 0 bases. Germline V gene lookup returns CDR1 MDHEN and CDR2 SYDVKM. There are 18 residues in the CDR3. The CDR3 sequence: CASSLLGLAGSSYNEQFF. The DNA of the CDR3 is TGTGCCAGCAGTCTATTAGGACTAGCGGGAAGCTCCTACAATGAGCAGTTCTTC.

This clonotype was found many times. The CDR3 DNA reads as TGCAGTGCTACTCTCCTCGGACAAGAGACCCAGTACTTC. This codes for CSATLLGQETQYF. V is TRBV20-1 and J is TRBJ2-5; no clear D gene. The V gene lost 4 bases and the J gene lost 2 bases, with 11 bases spanning the gap. Germline-derived CDR1 and CDR2 are DFQATT and SNEGSKA (reference sequence). The CDR3 loop spans 13 amino acids.